This T cell receptor (beta chain) was captured in a study of shared clonotypes between healthy human individuals. This CDR3 is built from 15 residues. With 3 bases clipped from V and 0 bases from J, the junction kept 3 bases outside the gene matches. Germline V CDR1 and CDR2: MNHEY, SMNVEV (reference sequence). The method was immunoSEQ multiplex PCR; TCRdb's version includes in-frame clones alone and lacks a portion of them. Counted here are some 2,500,000 clones, around 92% occurring once; the ten biggest clones make up 0.37%. This clonotype originated in a man younger than 30 in good health. Some clones in this sample may be carry-over from other donors' samples. Sequences were obtained from naive CD4+ T cells from PBMCs. Subset reported: CD45RA+ positively selected. The chain recombines TRBV27 with TRBJ1-1; 8 positions match TRBD1. CDR3 amino acids: CASSLTGALNTEAFF. CDR3 sequence (DNA): TGTGCCAGCAGTTTGACAGGGGCCTTGAACACTGAAGCTTTCTTT.